The clone carrying this T cell receptor (beta chain) has at least ten counts. MiXCR was run by TCRdb on the 5' RACE reads, yielding one entry per CDR3 protein. The sample lists 290,000 or so distinct CDR3 sequences, roughly a fifth occurring once. The data were obtained in a study of T-cell memory formation after mild COVID-19. About the study: Across donors, TCR clusters were largely donor specific.

CDR3 length equals 13 residues. The V and J ends lost 4 bases and 10 bases, in that order; junction bases with no gene match: 7. From germline, CDR1 is MNHEY and CDR2 SMNVEV (reference sequence). This TCR was recovered from a man between 18 and 29 years old who had mild COVID-19 (a few samples of this study predate the infection). Cell type and time point are not known. What was sequenced was PBMCs or a T cell subset sorted from them (not recorded which). The rearrangement links TRBV27 to TRBJ1-1; 9 bases line up with TRBD1. The CDR3 sequence: CASSSRTGDTAFF. CDR3 bases: TGTGCCAGCAGTTCACGGACAGGGGACACAGCTTTCTTT.